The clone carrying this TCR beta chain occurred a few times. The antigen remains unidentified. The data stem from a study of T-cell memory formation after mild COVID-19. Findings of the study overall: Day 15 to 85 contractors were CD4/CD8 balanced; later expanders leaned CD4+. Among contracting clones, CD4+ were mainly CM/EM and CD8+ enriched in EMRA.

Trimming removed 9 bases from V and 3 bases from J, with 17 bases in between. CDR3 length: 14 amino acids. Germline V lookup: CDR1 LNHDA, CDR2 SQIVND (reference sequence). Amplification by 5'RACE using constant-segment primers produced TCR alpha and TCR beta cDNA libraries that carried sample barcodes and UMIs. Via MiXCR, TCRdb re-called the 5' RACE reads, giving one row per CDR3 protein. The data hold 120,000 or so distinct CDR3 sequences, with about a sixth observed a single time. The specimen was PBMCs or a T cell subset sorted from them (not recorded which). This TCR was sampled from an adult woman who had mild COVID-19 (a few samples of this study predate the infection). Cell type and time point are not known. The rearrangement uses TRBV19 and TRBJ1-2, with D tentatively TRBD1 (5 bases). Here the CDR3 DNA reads TGTGCCAGCCTGGGACCTCGAGGGTACTATGGCTACACCTTC. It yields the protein CASLGPRGYYGYTF.